The TCR beta chain under discussion was sequenced for a study of control samples from healthy donors and cancer patients. Profiling relied on immunoSEQ multiplex PCR, and the TCRdb table lists in-frame clones only, not all of them. The repertoire includes about 55,000 clones, around 95% of them detected once, and about 1% sits in the top ten. This clone was observed once. The germline V gene encodes CDR1 MNHNS and CDR2 SASEGT. The CDR3 spans 15 residues. V was clipped by 2 bases and J by 0 bases, with 10 bases between them. The clonotype comes from a woman aged 18-29 years in good health. Sample: blood. The chain has TRBV6-1 and TRBJ1-2, with unresolved D. CDR3 sequence: CASSERGNSNYGYTF. CDR3 coding DNA: TGTGCCAGCAGTGAACGAGGGAATTCTAACTATGGCTACACCTTC.